A single sample gave rise to the 17 T cell receptor beta chains below, sequenced in a study of Ad26.COV2.S vaccination and SARS-CoV-2 variants. Data came from immunoSEQ multiplex PCR; TCRdb stores just in-frame clones and leaves some out. This table has around 400,000 clones, over 75% appearing once. Specified treatment: roughly 18 received Ad26.COV2.S at low or high dose, single or two shots; a few received placebo; per-sample allocation not given. The study sampled participants on day 63 after the first vaccine or placebo injection. Sequencing used peripheral blood, obtained in a trial of Ad26.COV2.S vaccine versus placebo. Receptors originate from a person between 18 and 65 years old who received the Ad26.COV2.S COVID-19 vaccine or a placebo.

As for this clone: The junction departs from germline at one end; a sequencing error may be responsible. The chain joins TRBV19 to TRBJ2-7; TRBD2 might be the D (6 bases). Germline-derived CDR1 and CDR2 are LNHDA and SQIVND (reference sequence). The CDR3 runs to 14 residues. As DNA, the CDR3 is TGTGCCAGTAGCCGGAGGGGATTCTCCCACGAGCAGTACTTC. Translation gives CASSRRGFSHEQYF.

The chain couples TRBV25-1 to TRBJ1-2; D is ambiguous. Germline-derived CDR1 and CDR2 are MGHDK and SYGVNS. V dropped 3 bases and J dropped 4 bases, with 9 bases sitting between them. The CDR3 is 13 amino acids. CDR3 region: CASSDASAYGYTF. CDR3 DNA: TGTGCCAGCAGTGATGCCAGCGCCTATGGCTACACCTTC.

The chain uses TRBV19 and TRBJ2-1; 10 bases match TRBD2. The length of the CDR3 is 13 residues. Germline V CDR1 and CDR2: LNHDA, SQIVND (reference sequence). Trimming at V came to 10 bases and at J to 2 bases, leaving 2 bases not matched to a gene. Here the CDR3 DNA reads TGTGCCACTAGCGGGAGACCCTACAATGAGCAGTTCTTC. Protein product: CATSGRPYNEQFF.

The chain has TRBV10-3 and TRBJ1-6, with 8 bases identical to TRBD1. Germline V gene data show CDR1 as ENHRY and CDR2 as SYGVKD. The J segment lost 5 bases and the V segment lost 2 bases, leaving 8 bases of the junction unmatched. The length of the CDR3 is 17 residues. The CDR3 nucleotides read TGTGCCATCAGTGAGCATACAGGGGGTGAACATAATTCACCCCTCCACTTT. Translating it yields CAISEHTGGEHNSPLHF.

The rearrangement joins TRBV5-1 to TRBJ1-1; D not resolved. CDR3 length: 14 residues. V was cut by 0 bases and J by 3 bases, with 9 bases left in between. Germline V gives CDR1 SGHRS, CDR2 YFSETQ. The CDR3, as DNA: TGCGCCAGCAGCTTGGGTAAAGGCTACACTGAAGCTTTCTTT. This sequence encodes CASSLGKGYTEAFF.

The rearrangement links TRBV3-1 (or the pseudogene TRBV3-2) to TRBJ1-2; D gene unclear. V lost 1 base and J 8 bases, leaving 17 bases between the germline ends. Germline CDR1 LGHDT, CDR2 YNNKEL (reference sequence). The CDR3 spans 15 residues. This chain's CDR3 is CASSQVLGGMAGYTF. As DNA, the CDR3 is TGTGCCAGCAGCCAAGTTTTGGGCGGAATGGCGGGCTACACCTTC.

The gene calls are TRBV6-5 and TRBJ2-7; 10 bases agree with TRBD2. This CDR3 has 15 amino acids. Germline V gene data show CDR1 as MNHEY and CDR2 as SVGAGI. The V and J ends lost 4 bases and 1 base, in that order; junction bases with no gene match: 4. The CDR3 spells CASSSTSGISYEQYF. Here the CDR3 DNA reads TGTGCCAGCAGTTCAACTAGCGGGATTTCCTACGAGCAGTACTTC.

The chain has TRBV11-2 and TRBJ2-1; D is perhaps TRBD2 (5 bases). The CDR3 has 13 residues. Germline CDR1 SGHAT, CDR2 FQNNGV. Trimming stripped 0 bases from V and 10 bases from J, with 10 bases between. CDR3 nucleotide sequence: TGTGCCAGCAGCTTAGACCTAGCAAGGGAGCAGTTCTTC. It yields the protein CASSLDLAREQFF. The variable domain in full, with the rest retrieved from reference TRBV11-2 and TRBJ2-1, is EAGVAQSPRYKIIEKRQSVAFWCNPISGHATLYWYQQILGQGPKLLIQFQNNGVVDDSQLPKDRFSAERLKGVDSTLKIQPAKLEDSAVYLCASSLDLAREQFFGPGTRLTVL.

This clone was detected only once. Other DNA sequences of this sample code for an identical CDR3. The gene calls are TRBV30 and TRBJ2-2; D not certain. Germline V gene lookup returns CDR1 GTSNPN and CDR2 SVGIG (reference sequence). V gave up 0 bases and J gave up 1 base, with 6 bases separating them. The CDR3 is made up of 14 amino acids. This CDR3 is CAWSVQLNTGELFF. The CDR3 DNA sequence: TGTGCCTGGAGTGTACAGCTGAACACCGGGGAGCTGTTTTTT.

The V and J genes are TRBV24-1 and TRBJ2-2; the D gene is possibly TRBD2 (5 bases). This CDR3 spans 16 amino acids. Germline V lookup: CDR1 KGHDR, CDR2 SFDVKD. The V end was cut by 0 bases, the J end by 3 bases, with 10 bases between. The CDR3 sequence is CATSDLRGPDTGELFF. The DNA for the CDR3 is TGTGCCACCAGTGATTTGAGAGGGCCGGACACCGGGGAGCTGTTTTTT.

The V and J genes are TRBV5-1 and TRBJ2-7; TRBD2 matches at 13 bases. This CDR3 comprises 14 residues. J lost 7 bases, V lost 5 bases, and 6 bases had no gene match. Looked up from germline, CDR1 is SGHRS and CDR2 is YFSETQ. CDR3 region: CASSSGLAGEEQYF. The CDR3 bases are TGCGCCAGCAGTTCTGGACTAGCGGGAGAAGAGCAGTACTTC. The whole variable domain, filled in from reference TRBV5-1 and TRBJ2-7, reads KAGVTQTPRYLIKTRGQQVTLSCSPISGHRSVSWYQQTPGQGLQFLFEYFSETQRNKGNFPGRFSGRQFSNSRSEMNVSTLELGDSALYLCASSSGLAGEEQYFGPGTRLTVT.

The chain joins TRBV14 to TRBJ2-5, with D perhaps TRBD1 (8 bases). The V gene's germline CDR1 is SGHDN and CDR2 FVKESK. The germline V and J ends were trimmed by 2 bases and 5 bases, with 21 bases remaining between them. The CDR3 has 17 amino acids. CDR3 coding DNA: TGTGCCAGCAGCCAACCTATAAGGACAGGGAGGGAGGAGACCCAGTACTTC. Residues: CASSQPIRTGREETQYF.

In nucleotides, the CDR3 is TGTGCCAGCAGCCCATCTCCGGGACAGGGTTTTTACACTGAAGCTTTCTTT. Its protein product is CASSPSPGQGFYTEAFF. The gene calls are TRBV3-1 (or the pseudogene TRBV3-2) and TRBJ1-1; 9 nucleotides align to TRBD1. The CDR3 has 17 amino acids. The V and J ends lost 4 bases and 3 bases, in that order; junction bases with no gene match: 12. Germline V gene lookup returns CDR1 LGHDT and CDR2 YNNKEL (reference sequence).

In this sample, this clone turned up once. The V gene is TRBV11-2, the J gene TRBJ2-1; D is perhaps TRBD1 (5 bases). The CDR3 loop spans 19 amino acids. CDR1 and CDR2 from the germline V gene are SGHAT and FQNNGV. V shed 3 bases and J shed 0 bases, with 21 bases lying between them. The DNA for the CDR3 is TGTGCCAGCAGCTTCGCCAGGGTAGGAAGCCTAAACTCCTACAATGAGCAGTTCTTC. Its translation: CASSFARVGSLNSYNEQFF.

The V gene is TRBV7-8, the J gene TRBJ2-1, with 7 positions matching TRBD2. Germline CDR1 and CDR2: SGHVS and FQNEAQ. There are 15 residues in the CDR3. The ends lost 5 bases at V and 9 bases at J; junction bases unmatched: 13. The CDR3 DNA is TGTGCCAGCAGCAAAACCGGGGGGTTGATCGGTGAGCAGTTCTTC. This codes for CASSKTGGLIGEQFF.

The rearrangement joins TRBV19 to TRBJ2-7, with D perhaps matching TRBD1 (6 bases). The V gene lost 3 bases and the J gene lost 3 bases, with 9 bases spanning the gap. The CDR3 spans 13 residues. Germline V CDR1 and CDR2: LNHDA, SQIVND (reference sequence). The chain's CDR3 is CASSIGTIYEQYF. In nucleotides, the CDR3 is TGTGCCAGTAGTATCGGGACAATCTACGAGCAGTACTTC.

The chain recombines TRBV3-1 (or the pseudogene TRBV3-2) with TRBJ2-5; D could derive from TRBD1 or TRBD2 (5 bases each). Germline assignment: CDR1 LGHDT and CDR2 YNNKEL (reference sequence). This CDR3 has 16 amino acids. Trimming pared 1 base from V and 9 bases from J, leaving 21 bases between. Written as DNA, the CDR3 is TGTGCCAGCAGCCAAGTCGGGGCCACTAGTGGTACGGCCCAGTACTTC. It codes for CASSQVGATSGTAQYF.